This TCR beta chain was obtained from a study of blood T cell repertoires in COVID-19. Study details: Sample material is recorded as cDNA or gDNA derived from T cells, B-cell-depleted T cells, or PBMCs.

Per the study methods: It was from reference gene primer amplification that nucleated cell counts were estimated. Profiled with immunoSEQ multiplex PCR; TCRdb holds only in-frame clones, not every one. V and J calls and clone size come straight from that table; D and trimming were deduced from the DNA. The top ten clones hold 6.5% to 9.5% of a sample with a few hundred thousand clones, more than 75% of them seen once. Between the trimmed V and J ends, which lost 2 bases and 5 bases, there was a span of 12 bases. Germline V gives CDR1 SGHDN, CDR2 FVKESK. This CDR3 has 14 residues. The sample comprised peripheral blood. V is TRBV14 and J is TRBJ2-5; possible D gene TRBD2, 5 bases. The receptor comes from a woman aged 45-65 years who had recovered from COVID-19. The CDR3 bases are TGTGCCAGCAGCCAATTCGGGGTGGCCGAGACCCAGTACTTC. Translating it yields CASSQFGVAETQYF. The full variable domain, its missing parts supplied by reference TRBV14 and TRBJ2-5, is EAGVTQFPSHSVIEKGQTVTLRCDPISGHDNLYWYRRVMGKEIKFLLHFVKESKQDESGMPNNRFLAERTGGTYSTLKVQPAELEDSGVYFCASSQFGVAETQYFGPGTRLLVL.